This TCR beta chain comes out of a study of T cell responses to AZD1222 COVID-19 vaccine. Data came from immunoSEQ multiplex PCR; TCRdb stores just in-frame clones and leaves some out. The table shows about 200,000 clones, with about 94% occurring only once. Study observations and caveats: Clonal diversity was possibly underestimated, and the donors were mostly white British, with more females.

The CDR3 loop spans 17 amino acids. V was trimmed by 2 bases and J by 1 base, leaving 17 bases between them. About this clone itself: The antigen is not known.

The specimen comprised peripheral blood, sampled 28 days after the second dose of the MenACWY control vaccine. The sequence came from an adult who received the MenACWY meningococcal vaccine as a control. The rearrangement links TRBV5-3 to TRBJ2-3; D gene ambiguous. TRBV5-3 is given ORF status, its function remaining uncertain. The DNA of the CDR3 is TGTGCCAGAAGCTTCCCACGAGGCCTGAGGTGCACAGATACGCAGTATTTT. Translated, it gives CARSFPRGLRCTDTQYF.